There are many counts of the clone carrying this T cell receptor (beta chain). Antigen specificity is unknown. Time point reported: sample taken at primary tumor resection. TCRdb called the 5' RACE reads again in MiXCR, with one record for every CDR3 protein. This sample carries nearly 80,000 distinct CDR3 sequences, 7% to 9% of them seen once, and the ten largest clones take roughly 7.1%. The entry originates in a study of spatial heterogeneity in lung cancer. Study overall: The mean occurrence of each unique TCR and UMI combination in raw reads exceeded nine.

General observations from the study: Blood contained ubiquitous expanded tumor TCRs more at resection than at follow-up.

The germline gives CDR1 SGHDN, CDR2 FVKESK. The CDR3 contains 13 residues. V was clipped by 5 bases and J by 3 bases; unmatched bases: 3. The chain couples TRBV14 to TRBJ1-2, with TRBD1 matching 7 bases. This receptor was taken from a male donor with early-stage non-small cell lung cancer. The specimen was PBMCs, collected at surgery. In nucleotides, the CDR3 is TGTGCCAGCAGCGAGGGACAGTACTATGGCTACACCTTC. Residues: CASSEGQYYGYTF.